This TCR beta chain was recorded in a study of T cells in narcolepsy. Assay used: immunoSEQ multiplex PCR; TCRdb lists only in-frame clones, some missing. This sample has 20,000 to 30,000 clones, with around 83% found just once. V lost 3 bases, J lost 8 bases, and 18 bases stayed unmatched. The germline CDR1 and CDR2 sequences are SGHNT and YYREEE (reference sequence). This CDR3 is built from 18 residues. The clonotype comes from a human donor with narcolepsy. The genes are TRBV5-4 and TRBJ1-4, with TRBD1 matching 8 bases. The sequencing input was CD45RA- memory CD4+ T cells from PBMCs. CDR3 bases: TGTGCCAGCAGCTACGACAGGGGAGGGGAAACGTTGGGCGAAAAACTGTTTTTT. It translates to CASSYDRGGETLGEKLFF.